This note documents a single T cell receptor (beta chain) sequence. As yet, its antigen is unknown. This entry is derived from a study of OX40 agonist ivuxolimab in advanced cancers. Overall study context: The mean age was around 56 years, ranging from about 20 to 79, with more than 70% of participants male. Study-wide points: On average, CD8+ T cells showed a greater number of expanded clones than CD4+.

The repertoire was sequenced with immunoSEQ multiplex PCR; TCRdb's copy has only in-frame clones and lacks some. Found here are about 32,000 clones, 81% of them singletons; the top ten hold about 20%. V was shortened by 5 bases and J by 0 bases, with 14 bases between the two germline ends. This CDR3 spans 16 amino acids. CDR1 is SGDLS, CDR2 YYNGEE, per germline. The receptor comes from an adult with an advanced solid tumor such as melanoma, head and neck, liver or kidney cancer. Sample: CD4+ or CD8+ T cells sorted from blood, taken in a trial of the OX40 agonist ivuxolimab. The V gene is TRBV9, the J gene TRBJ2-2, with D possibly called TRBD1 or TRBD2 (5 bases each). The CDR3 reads CASRDTGTANTGELFF. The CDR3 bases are TGTGCCAGCAGAGATACCGGGACCGCGAACACCGGGGAGCTGTTTTTT.